What follows describes a single T cell receptor beta chain. The data originate from a study of T cell repertoires in cytomegalovirus infection. TCRdb reprocessed the reads via MiXCR and lists one record per CDR3 protein. The repertoire holds around 100,000 distinct CDR3 sequences, with less than 25% as singletons. The germline V and J ends were trimmed by 0 bases and 6 bases, with 14 bases remaining between them. The CDR3 runs to 15 residues. Germline V gives CDR1 MNHEY, CDR2 SVGAGI. Sequenced material: CD8+ T cells from PBMCs. The chain has TRBV6-5 and TRBJ1-2, with D maybe TRBD1 (6 bases). This sequence was found in a human donor in good health (CMV status not recorded). Some clones in this sample may be carry-over from other donors' samples. The CDR3 bases are TGTGCCAGCAGTTACTCCGTTGGTGCAGGGGATGGCTACACCTTC. The encoded protein is CASSYSVGAGDGYTF.